One sample yielded the 19 T cell receptor beta chains listed below, sequenced in a study of blood T cell repertoires in COVID-19. Libraries were prepared by immunoSEQ multiplex PCR; TCRdb keeps only in-frame clonotypes and omits some of them. Here the sample spans around 480,000 clones, around 89% being singletons. The sequencing input was peripheral blood. The source of these receptors is a woman in her 50s with COVID-19, enrolled during active disease.

The CDR3 protein is CASSQDEGGWTEAFF. The DNA of the CDR3 is TGCGCCAGCAGCCAAGATGAGGGAGGATGGACTGAAGCTTTCTTT. The rearrangement joins TRBV4-1 to TRBJ1-1; no firm D call. Germline V lookup: CDR1 MGHRA, CDR2 YSYEKL. The CDR3 is 15 residues long. The germline V and J ends were trimmed by 0 bases and 5 bases, with 13 bases remaining between them.

The V and J genes are TRBV2 and TRBJ1-1; 7 nucleotides agree with TRBD1. Germline assignment: CDR1 SNHLY and CDR2 FYNNEI. After removal of 7 bases from V and 8 bases from J, the junction contained 10 bases not matched to a gene. The CDR3 is 13 amino acids. CDR3 loop: CASNSDRDEEAFF. The CDR3, as DNA: TGTGCCAGCAACTCAGACAGGGACGAAGAAGCTTTCTTT.

The gene calls are TRBV11-2 and TRBJ2-7; possible D gene TRBD2, 6 bases. V gave up 0 bases and J gave up 4 bases, with 16 bases separating them. This CDR3 has 16 amino acids. Germline V gives CDR1 SGHAT, CDR2 FQNNGV. The CDR3 sequence: CASSLDLARGGYEQYF. The CDR3 coding sequence is TGTGCCAGCAGCTTAGATCTGGCTCGGGGAGGTTACGAGCAGTACTTC.

The rearrangement joins TRBV19 to TRBJ2-7; the D call may be TRBD1 or TRBD2 (10 bases each). V was clipped by 4 bases and J by 3 bases, with 28 bases between them. This CDR3 region has 19 residues. In germline, CDR1 is LNHDA, CDR2 SQIVND (reference sequence). The CDR3: CASSTSDRGLLAGNYEQYF. The CDR3 nucleotides are TGTGCCAGTAGTACCTCGGACAGGGGGTTACTAGCGGGGAACTACGAGCAGTACTTC.

This chain's CDR3 is CASSLGTGGVSGNTIYF. The CDR3 DNA is TGCGCCAGCAGCTTGGGGACAGGGGGAGTCTCTGGAAACACCATATATTTT. This sequence joins TRBV5-1 and TRBJ1-3; 10 nucleotides match TRBD1. The V segment lost 0 bases and the J segment 0 bases; nucleotides outside the gene matches: 3. Looked up from germline, CDR1 is SGHRS and CDR2 is YFSETQ. This CDR3 contains 17 residues.

This chain uses TRBV27 with TRBJ1-2; TRBD1 aligns across 7 bases. The J segment lost 7 bases and the V segment lost 3 bases, leaving 5 bases of the junction unmatched. Germline values: CDR1 MNHEY, CDR2 SMNVEV (reference sequence). There are 13 residues in the CDR3. The CDR3 DNA is TGTGCCAGCAGTTTGGGTACAGGGGTTGGCTACACCTTC. This codes for CASSLGTGVGYTF.

The V gene is TRBV24-1, the J gene TRBJ1-2; 7 nucleotides align to TRBD1. V was clipped by 3 bases and J by 6 bases; unmatched bases: 6. Germline V gives CDR1 KGHDR, CDR2 SFDVKD. There are 14 residues in the CDR3. CDR3 DNA: TGTGCCACCAGTGATCCTAGGACAGGAGATGGCTACACCTTC. Translation: CATSDPRTGDGYTF.

Here the CDR3 DNA reads TGCGCCAGCAGCCAAGAAGACCAGGGCTATGGCTACACCTTC. Translation gives CASSQEDQGYGYTF. The chain has TRBV4-1 and TRBJ1-2; D perhaps matches TRBD1 (5 bases). The germline V and J ends were trimmed by 0 bases and 4 bases, with 9 bases remaining between them. CDR3 length: 14 amino acids. CDR1 and CDR2 (germline): MGHRA, YSYEKL.

The chain is built from TRBV4-1 and TRBJ1-6; D unclear. The germline V gene has CDR1 MGHRA and CDR2 YSYEKL. Trimming took 3 bases from V and 7 from J, leaving 10 bases between them. The CDR3 has 14 residues. The CDR3 bases are TGCGCCAGCAGCCAGGTTACTGAGAATTCACCCCTCCACTTT. As protein: CASSQVTENSPLHF.

Written as DNA, the CDR3 is TGTGCCAGCAGTCGCCGGGACTACTACAAGAATGAGCAGTTCTTC. Translated: CASSRRDYYKNEQFF. The chain carries TRBV6-5 and TRBJ2-1; TRBD2 matches 7 bases. CDR3 length: 15 amino acids. The junction had 11 bases not matched to a gene; V was cut back by 5 bases and J by 7 bases. CDR1 MNHEY and CDR2 SVGAGI come from the germline V gene.

The rearrangement joins TRBV6-5 to TRBJ2-5; D ambiguous. The V end lost 8 bases, the J end lost 2 bases, and 9 bases lay between the germline ends. Germline loops: CDR1 MNHEY, CDR2 SVGAGI. There are 12 residues in the CDR3. Here the CDR3 DNA reads TGTGCCAGCGGGCGCCGGCAAGAGACCCAGTACTTC. Translating gives CASGRRQETQYF.

The chain is built from TRBV6-5 and TRBJ2-2; the match to TRBD2 covers 9 bases. After removal of 5 bases from V and 3 bases from J, the junction contained 1 base not matched to a gene. Germline CDR1 reads MNHEY; CDR2 reads SVGAGI. The CDR3 runs to 14 residues. CDR3 DNA sequence: TGTGCCAGCAGTCTAGCGGGGCACACCGGGGAGCTGTTTTTT. This gives the protein CASSLAGHTGELFF.

The chain employs TRBV30 and TRBJ1-4; D is unclear. The V end lost 3 bases, the J end lost 0 bases, and 14 bases lay between the germline ends. The CDR3 has 16 residues. CDR1 is GTSNPN and CDR2 is SVGIG in the germline V gene (reference sequence). The DNA for the CDR3 is TGTGCCTGGAGGTCACTCCTGGCGGCAACTAATGAAAAACTGTTTTTT. Amino acid sequence: CAWRSLLAATNEKLFF.

This chain connects TRBV12-3 or TRBV12-4 to TRBJ2-1; D perhaps matches TRBD1 (6 bases). The germline V and J ends were trimmed by 2 bases and 13 bases, with 9 bases remaining between them. This CDR3 is 11 amino acids long. The CDR3 here is CASSLTGKQFF. The CDR3 DNA reads TGTGCCAGCAGTTTAACAGGGAAACAGTTCTTC.

The rearrangement links TRBV11-3 to TRBJ2-5; tentative D call: TRBD1 (5 bases). V was cut by 5 bases and J by 1 base, with 8 bases left in between. This CDR3 spans 13 amino acids. CDR1 and CDR2 (germline): SGHNT, YENEEA. This CDR3 is CASSVDSQETQYF. The CDR3 DNA sequence: TGTGCCAGCAGCGTTGACAGCCAAGAGACCCAGTACTTC.

The J gene is TRBJ1-2, the V gene TRBV6-5; D remains ambiguous. V lost 7 bases to trimming and J lost 3 bases, with 18 bases between them. Germline V lookup: CDR1 MNHEY, CDR2 SVGAGI. The length of the CDR3 is 15 residues. The CDR3 DNA reads as TGTGCCAGCATCCGGGAGATGTCAAACTACTATGGCTACACCTTC. It is translated as CASIREMSNYYGYTF.

This chain uses TRBV7-3 with TRBJ2-3, with D possibly TRBD1 on 5 matching bases. Looked up from germline, CDR1 is SGHTA and CDR2 is FQGTGA. The CDR3 spans 14 residues. V was pared by 5 bases and J by 3 bases, with 12 bases between. CDR3 nucleotides: TGTGCCAGCAGCCATTCAGGGATGACAGATACGCAGTATTTT. Amino acids: CASSHSGMTDTQYF.

The V call is TRBV11-2, the J call TRBJ2-2, with TRBD1 matching 7 bases. V shed 2 bases and J 0 bases; nucleotides not matched to a gene: 3. Germline-derived CDR1 and CDR2 are SGHAT and FQNNGV. The CDR3 is 16 amino acids. The CDR3: CASSLPGTANTGELFF. The CDR3 DNA follows: TGTGCCAGCAGCTTACCCGGGACAGCGAACACCGGGGAGCTGTTTTTT.

The chain carries TRBV4-1 and TRBJ2-1; 9 bases agree with TRBD2. This CDR3 region has 16 residues. Germline assignment: CDR1 MGHRA and CDR2 YSYEKL. With 3 bases clipped from V and 6 bases from J, the junction kept 9 bases outside the gene matches. The chain's CDR3 is CASSQAAGGYSNEQFF. The DNA for the CDR3 is TGCGCCAGCAGCCAGGCTGCGGGGGGGTATAGCAATGAGCAGTTCTTC.